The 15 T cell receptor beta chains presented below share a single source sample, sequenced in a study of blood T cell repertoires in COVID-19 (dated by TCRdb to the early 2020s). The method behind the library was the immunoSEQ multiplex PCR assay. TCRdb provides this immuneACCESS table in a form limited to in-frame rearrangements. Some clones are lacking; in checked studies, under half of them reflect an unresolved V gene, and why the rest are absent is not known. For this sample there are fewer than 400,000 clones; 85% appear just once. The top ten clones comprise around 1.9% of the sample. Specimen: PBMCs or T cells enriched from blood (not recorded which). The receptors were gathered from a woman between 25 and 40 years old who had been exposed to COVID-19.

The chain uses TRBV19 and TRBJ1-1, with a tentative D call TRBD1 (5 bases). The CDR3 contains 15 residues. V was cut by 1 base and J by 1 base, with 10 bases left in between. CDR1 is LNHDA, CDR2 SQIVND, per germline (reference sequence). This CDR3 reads CASSIGLQANTEAFF. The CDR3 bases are TGTGCCAGTAGTATAGGATTACAGGCGAACACTGAAGCTTTCTTT.

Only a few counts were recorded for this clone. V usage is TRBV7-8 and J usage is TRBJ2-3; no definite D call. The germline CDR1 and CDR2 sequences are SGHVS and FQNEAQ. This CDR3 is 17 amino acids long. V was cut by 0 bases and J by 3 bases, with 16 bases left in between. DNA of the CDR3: TGTGCCAGCAGCTTAGCGCCTAACGGGTCCCAGACAGATACGCAGTATTTT. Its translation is CASSLAPNGSQTDTQYF.

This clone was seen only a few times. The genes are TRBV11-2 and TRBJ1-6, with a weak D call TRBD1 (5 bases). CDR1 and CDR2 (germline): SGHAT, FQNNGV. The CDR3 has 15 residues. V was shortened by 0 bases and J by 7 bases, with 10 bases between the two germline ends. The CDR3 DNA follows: TGTGCCAGCAGCTTAGAGCCAGGGCAAAATTCACCCCTCCACTTT. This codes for CASSLEPGQNSPLHF.

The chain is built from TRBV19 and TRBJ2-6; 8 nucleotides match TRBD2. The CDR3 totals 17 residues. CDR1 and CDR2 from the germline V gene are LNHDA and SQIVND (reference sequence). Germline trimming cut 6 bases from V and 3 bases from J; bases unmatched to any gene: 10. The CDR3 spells CASSGGGRLFGANVLTF. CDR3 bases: TGTGCCAGTAGCGGCGGGGGGCGCCTTTTTGGGGCCAACGTCCTGACTTTC. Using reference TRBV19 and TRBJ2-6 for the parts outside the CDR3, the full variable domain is DGGITQSPKYLFRKEGQNVTLSCEQNLNHDAMYWYRQDPGQGLRLIYYSQIVNDFQKGDIAEGYSVSREKKESFPLTVTSAQKNPTAFYLCASSGGGRLFGANVLTFGAGSRLTVL.

CDR3 bases: TGTGCCAGCAGGAGGAAAAAGGATTCACCCCTCCACTTT. Its protein is CASRRKKDSPLHF. This chain joins TRBV2 and TRBJ1-6; D is uncertain. The CDR3 has 13 amino acids. V lost 6 bases to trimming and J lost 8 bases, with 11 bases between them. Germline CDR1 reads SNHLY; CDR2 reads FYNNEI.

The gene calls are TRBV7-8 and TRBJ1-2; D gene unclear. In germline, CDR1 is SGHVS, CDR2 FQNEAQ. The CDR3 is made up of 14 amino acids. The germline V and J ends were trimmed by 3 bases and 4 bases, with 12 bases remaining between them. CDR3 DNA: TGTGCCAGCAGCTTGTCAGATTCTTTCTATGGCTACACCTTC. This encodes CASSLSDSFYGYTF.

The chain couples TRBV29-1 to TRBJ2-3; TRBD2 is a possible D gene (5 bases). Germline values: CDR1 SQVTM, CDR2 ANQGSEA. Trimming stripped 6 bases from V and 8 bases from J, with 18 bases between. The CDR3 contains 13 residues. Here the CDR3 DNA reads TGCAGCGTCCGACAACGGGATTTCGGTACGCAGTATTTT. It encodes CSVRQRDFGTQYF.

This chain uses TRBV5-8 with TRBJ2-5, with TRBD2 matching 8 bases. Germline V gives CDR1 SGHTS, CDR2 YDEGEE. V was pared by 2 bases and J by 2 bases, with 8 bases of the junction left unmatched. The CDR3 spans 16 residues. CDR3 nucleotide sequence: TGTGCCAGCAGCTTCTCACGGGCTAGCGGGCAAGAGACCCAGTACTTC. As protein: CASSFSRASGQETQYF. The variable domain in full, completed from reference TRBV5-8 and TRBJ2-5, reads EAGVTQSPTHLIKTRGQQATLRCSPISGHTSVYWYQQALGLGLQFLLWYDEGEERNRGNFPPRFSGRQFPNYSSELNVNALELEDSALYLCASSFSRASGQETQYFGPGTRLLVL.

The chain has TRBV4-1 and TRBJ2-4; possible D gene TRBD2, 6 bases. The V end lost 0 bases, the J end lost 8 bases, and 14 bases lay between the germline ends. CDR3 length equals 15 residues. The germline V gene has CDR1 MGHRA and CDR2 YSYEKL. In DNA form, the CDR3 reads TGCGCCAGCAGCCAAGATGGGGGAGGACCGGACATTCAGTACTTC. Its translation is CASSQDGGGPDIQYF.

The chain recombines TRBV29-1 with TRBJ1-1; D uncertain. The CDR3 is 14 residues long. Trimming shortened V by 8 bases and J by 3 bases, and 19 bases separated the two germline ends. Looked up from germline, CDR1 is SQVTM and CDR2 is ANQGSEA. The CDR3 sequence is CSSSPHGRDTEAFF. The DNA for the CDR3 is TGCAGCTCATCCCCCCATGGGCGGGACACTGAAGCTTTCTTT.

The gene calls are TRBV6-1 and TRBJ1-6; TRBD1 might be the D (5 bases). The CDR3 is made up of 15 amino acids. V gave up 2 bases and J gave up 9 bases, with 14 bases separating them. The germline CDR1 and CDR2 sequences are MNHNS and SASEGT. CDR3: CASSELPGGVSPLHF. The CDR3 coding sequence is TGTGCCAGCAGTGAATTACCGGGGGGAGTTTCACCCCTCCACTTT.

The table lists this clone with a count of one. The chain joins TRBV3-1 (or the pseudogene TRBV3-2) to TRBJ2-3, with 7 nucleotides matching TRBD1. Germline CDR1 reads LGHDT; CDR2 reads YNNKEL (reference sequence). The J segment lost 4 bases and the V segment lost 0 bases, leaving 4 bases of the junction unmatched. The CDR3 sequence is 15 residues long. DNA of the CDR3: TGTGCCAGCAGCCAAGACAGGGGGTTTCCAGATACGCAGTATTTT. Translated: CASSQDRGFPDTQYF.

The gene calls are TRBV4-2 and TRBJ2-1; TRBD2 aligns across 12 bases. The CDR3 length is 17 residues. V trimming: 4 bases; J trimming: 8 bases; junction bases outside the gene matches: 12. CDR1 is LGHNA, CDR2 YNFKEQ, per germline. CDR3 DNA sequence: TGTGCCAGCAGCCCTGGACCCCTAGCGGGAGGGCCTGATGAGCAGTTCTTC. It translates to CASSPGPLAGGPDEQFF.

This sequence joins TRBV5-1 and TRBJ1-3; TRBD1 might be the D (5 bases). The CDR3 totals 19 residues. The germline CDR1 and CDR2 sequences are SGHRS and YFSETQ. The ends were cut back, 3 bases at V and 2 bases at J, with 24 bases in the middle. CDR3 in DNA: TGCGCCAGCAGCTCCTCGACGGGATCGGGGACTTCTGCTGGAAACACCATATATTTT. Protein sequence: CASSSSTGSGTSAGNTIYF.

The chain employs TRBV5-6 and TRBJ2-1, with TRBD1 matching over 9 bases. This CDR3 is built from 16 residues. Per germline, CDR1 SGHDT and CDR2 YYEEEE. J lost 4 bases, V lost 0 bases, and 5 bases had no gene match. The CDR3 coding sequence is TGTGCCAGCAGCTTGGAGAGACAGGGGGTTTACAATGAGCAGTTCTTC. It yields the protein CASSLERQGVYNEQFF.